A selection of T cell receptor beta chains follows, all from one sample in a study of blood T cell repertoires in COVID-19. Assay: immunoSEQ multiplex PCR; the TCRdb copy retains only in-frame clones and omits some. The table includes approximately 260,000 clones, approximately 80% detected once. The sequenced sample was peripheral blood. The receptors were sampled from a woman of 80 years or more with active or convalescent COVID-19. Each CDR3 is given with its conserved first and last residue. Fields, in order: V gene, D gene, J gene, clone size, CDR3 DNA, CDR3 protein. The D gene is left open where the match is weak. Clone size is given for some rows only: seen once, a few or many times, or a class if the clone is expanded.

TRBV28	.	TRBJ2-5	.	TGTGCCAGCAGGGCCGGGGGGCGCCTGGAGACCCAGTACTTC	CASRAGGRLETQYF
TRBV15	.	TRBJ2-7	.	TGTGCCACCAGCAGAGACAGGGTGCTCGACGAGCAGTACTTC	CATSRDRVLDEQYF
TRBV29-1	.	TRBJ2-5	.	TGCAGCGTTGCACAGGGTCTCCAAGAGACTCAGTACTTC	CSVAQGLQETQYF
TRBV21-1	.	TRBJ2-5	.	TGTGCCAGCAGCAAAGTGGGAGAAGGGAAAGAGACCCAGTACTTC	CASSKVGEGKETQYF
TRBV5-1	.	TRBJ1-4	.	TGCGCCAGCAGCTTGAGTATTAGGGGAGGAGAAAAACTGTTTTTT	CASSLSIRGGEKLFF
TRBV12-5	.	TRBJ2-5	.	TGTGCTAGTGGAAGCATCCGTGGGACCCAGTACTTC	CASGSIRGTQYF
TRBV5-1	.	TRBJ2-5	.	TGCGCCAGCGGACCAGGGAACCAAGAGACCCAGTACTTC	CASGPGNQETQYF
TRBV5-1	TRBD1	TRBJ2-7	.	TGCGCCAGCAGCACCTCCGGGACAGGGGCCCCCTACGAGCAGTACTTC	CASSTSGTGAPYEQYF
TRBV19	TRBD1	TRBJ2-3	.	TGTGCCAGTAGCCTCTGGACAGGGGGCCACGCAGATACGCAGTATTTT	CASSLWTGGHADTQYF
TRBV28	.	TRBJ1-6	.	TGTGCCAGCTTCGGCGGAAATAATTCACCCCTCCACTTT	CASFGGNNSPLHF
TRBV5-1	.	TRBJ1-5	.	TGCGCCAGCAGCTTGGATGGGGCCCGAGATCAGCCCCAGCATTTT	CASSLDGARDQPQHF
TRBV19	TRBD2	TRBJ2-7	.	TGTGCCAGTAGTATAGCGGGGGGTCGGTTCGAGCAGTACTTC	CASSIAGGRFEQYF
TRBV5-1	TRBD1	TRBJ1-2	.	TGCGCCAGCAGCCCGCGGACAGGGCGAGGCTACACCTTC	CASSPRTGRGYTF
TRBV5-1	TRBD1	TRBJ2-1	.	TGCGCCAGCAGCTACTTGACAGGGTCCAATGAGCAGTTCTTC	CASSYLTGSNEQFF
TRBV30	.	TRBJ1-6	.	TGTGCCTGGTCCTCAGGGGTTGGGAATTCACCCCTCCACTTT	CAWSSGVGNSPLHF
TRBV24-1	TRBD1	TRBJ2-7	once	TGTGCCACCAGTGATGCCGGGACAGGGTACCACGAGCAGTACTTC	CATSDAGTGYHEQYF
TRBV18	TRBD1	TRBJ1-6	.	TGTGCCAGCTCTTACGTTGGGACAGGGGTTGGTTCACCCCTCCACTTT	CASSYVGTGVGSPLHF
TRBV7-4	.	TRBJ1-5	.	TGTGCCAGCAGCTTGGGGGGGTTTCTCCAGCATTTT	CASSLGGFLQHF
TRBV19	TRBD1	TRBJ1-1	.	TGTGCCAGTAGTATTAGGACAGGCTTTGGCACTGAAGCTTTCTTT	CASSIRTGFGTEAFF
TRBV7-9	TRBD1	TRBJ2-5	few	TGTGCCAGCAGCCCTCGACAGGGTGTTTTGACCCAGTACTTC	CASSPRQGVLTQYF
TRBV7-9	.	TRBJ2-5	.	TGTGCCAGCAGCCCCTCACTAGAGACCCAGTACTTC	CASSPSLETQYF
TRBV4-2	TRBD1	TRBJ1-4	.	TGTGCCAGCAGCCAGAAACAGGGGCTTAATGAAAAACTGTTTTTT	CASSQKQGLNEKLFF
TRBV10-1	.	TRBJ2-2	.	TGCGCCAGCAGTGAGGGACTATTGGTCGGGGAGCTGTTTTTT	CASSEGLLVGELFF
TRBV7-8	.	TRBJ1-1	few	TGTGCCAGCAGCTTAAGGCGGATGAACACTGAAGCTTTCTTT	CASSLRRMNTEAFF
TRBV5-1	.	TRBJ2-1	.	TGCGCCAGCAGCATAAATGCTGGCACCTACAATGAGCAGTTCTTC	CASSINAGTYNEQFF
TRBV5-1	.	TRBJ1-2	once	TGCGCCAGCAGCTTGAGTCGGACGGGGGATGGCTACACCTTC	CASSLSRTGDGYTF
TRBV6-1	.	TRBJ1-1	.	TGTGCCAGCAGTGAACTGTTCGGGGGACGGGCTGAAGCTTTCTTT	CASSELFGGRAEAFF
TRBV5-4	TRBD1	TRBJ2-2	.	TGTGCCAGCAGCCTGACAGGGTTCACCGGGGAGCTGTTTTTT	CASSLTGFTGELFF
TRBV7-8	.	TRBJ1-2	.	TGTGCCAGCAGCATTAGGGGACACCCGTCTAACTATGGCTACACCTTC	CASSIRGHPSNYGYTF
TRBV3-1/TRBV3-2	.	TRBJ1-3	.	TGTGCCAGCAGCGTTACAGGGACCTCTGGAAACACCATATATTTT	CASSVTGTSGNTIYF
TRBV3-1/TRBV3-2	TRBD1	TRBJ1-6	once	TGTGCCAGCAGCCACACCGGACAGGGGGCTGGGAATTCACCCCTCCACTTT	CASSHTGQGAGNSPLHF
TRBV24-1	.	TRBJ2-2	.	TGTGCCACCAGTGCCCGAGGCGGCACCCCGAACACCGGGGAGCTGTTTTTT	CATSARGGTPNTGELFF
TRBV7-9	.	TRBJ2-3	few	TGTGCCAGCACCTATGAGGGAAGCACAGATACGCAGTATTTT	CASTYEGSTDTQYF
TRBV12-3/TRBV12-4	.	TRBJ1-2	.	TGTGCCAGCGGAAGTACTACCCTTGGTGGGACCTTC	CASGSTTLGGTF
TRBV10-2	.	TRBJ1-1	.	TGCGCCAGCAGGGCGACAGGTGTGAACACTGAAGCTTTCTTT	CASRATGVNTEAFF
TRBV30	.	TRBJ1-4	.	TGTGCCTGGTCCCAGGGAACCCCGGATGAAAAACTGTTTTTT	CAWSQGTPDEKLFF
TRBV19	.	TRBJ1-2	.	TGTGCCAGTAGTATAGACGGTGACTATGGCTACACCTTC	CASSIDGDYGYTF
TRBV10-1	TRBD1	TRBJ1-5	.	TGCGCCAGCATACTTTTCAGGACAGGGGAAAAAGATCAGCCCCAGCATTTT	CASILFRTGEKDQPQHF
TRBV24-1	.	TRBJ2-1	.	TGTGCCACCAGTGAACCAAATCAGGGTAAGGATGAGCAGTTCTTC	CATSEPNQGKDEQFF
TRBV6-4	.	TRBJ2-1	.	TGTGCCAGCAGTCCGTCTAGTACGAATGAGCAGTTCTTC	CASSPSSTNEQFF
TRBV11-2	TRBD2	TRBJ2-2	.	TGTGCCAGCAGCTCCGGCAAGGCCGGGACTAGAGTCTCCGGGGAGCTGTTTTTT	CASSSGKAGTRVSGELFF
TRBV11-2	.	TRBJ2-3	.	TGTGCCAGCAGCTTAGTCGGGGTGAGCACAGATACGCAGTATTTT	CASSLVGVSTDTQYF
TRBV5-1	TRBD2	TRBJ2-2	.	TGCGCCAGCAGCCCAAACTCCGGGACTAGCGGGAAATTAATCACCGGGGAGCTGTTTTTT	CASSPNSGTSGKLITGELFF
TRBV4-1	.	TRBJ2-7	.	TGCGCCAGCAGCCAAGAGGCAATTCCCCCTTACGAGCAGTACTTC	CASSQEAIPPYEQYF
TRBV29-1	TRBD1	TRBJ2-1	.	TGCAGCGTTCAGGACAGGGGGCCCTACAATGAGCAGTTCTTC	CSVQDRGPYNEQFF
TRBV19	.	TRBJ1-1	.	TGTGCCAGTAGTCATGGAGGGTACACTGAAGCTTTCTTT	CASSHGGYTEAFF
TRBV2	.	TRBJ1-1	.	TGTGCCAGCAGTGTTGTAGGCAGGGGCAACACTGAAGCTTTCTTT	CASSVVGRGNTEAFF
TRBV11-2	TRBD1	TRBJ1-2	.	TGTGCCAGCAGCTCGCCCCGGACAGGGGGCTATGGCTACACCTTC	CASSSPRTGGYGYTF
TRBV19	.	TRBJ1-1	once	TGTGCCAGTAGTATCGCCCCGGACACTGAAGCTTTCTTT	CASSIAPDTEAFF
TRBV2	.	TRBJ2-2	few	TGTGCCAGCAGTAGGGGGTCCGGGGAGCTGTTTTTT	CASSRGSGELFF
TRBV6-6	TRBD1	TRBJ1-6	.	TGTGCCAGCAGTTACGGACAGGGGAACTCACCCCTCCACTTT	CASSYGQGNSPLHF